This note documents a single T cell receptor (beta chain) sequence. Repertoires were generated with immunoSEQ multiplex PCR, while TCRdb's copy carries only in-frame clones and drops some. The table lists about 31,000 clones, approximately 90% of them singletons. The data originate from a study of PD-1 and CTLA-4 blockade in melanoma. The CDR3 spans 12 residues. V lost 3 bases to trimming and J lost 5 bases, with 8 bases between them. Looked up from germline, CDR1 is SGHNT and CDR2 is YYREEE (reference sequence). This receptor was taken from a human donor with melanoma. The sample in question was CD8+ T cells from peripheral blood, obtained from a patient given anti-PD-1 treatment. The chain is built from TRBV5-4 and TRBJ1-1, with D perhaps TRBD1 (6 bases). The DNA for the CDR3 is TGTGCCAGCAGCTGGGGGGCGACTGAAGCTTTCTTT. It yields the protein CASSWGATEAFF. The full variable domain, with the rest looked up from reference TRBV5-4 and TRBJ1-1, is ETGVTQSPTHLIKTRGQQVTLRCSSQSGHNTVSWYQQALGQGPQFIFQYYREEENGRGNFPPRFSGLQFPNYSSELNVNALELDDSALYLCASSWGATEAFFGQGTRLTVV.